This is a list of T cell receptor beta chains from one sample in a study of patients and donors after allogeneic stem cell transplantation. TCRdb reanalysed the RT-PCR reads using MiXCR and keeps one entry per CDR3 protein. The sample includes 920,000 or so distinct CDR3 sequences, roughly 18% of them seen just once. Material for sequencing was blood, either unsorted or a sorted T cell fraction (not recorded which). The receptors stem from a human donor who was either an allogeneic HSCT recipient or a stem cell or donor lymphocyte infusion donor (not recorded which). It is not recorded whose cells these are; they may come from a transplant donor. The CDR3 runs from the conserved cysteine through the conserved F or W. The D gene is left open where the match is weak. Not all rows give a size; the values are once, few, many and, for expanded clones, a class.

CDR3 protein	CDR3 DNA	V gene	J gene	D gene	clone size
CASSRDRTTNTEAFF	TGTGCCAGCAGTCGGGACAGGACGACGAACACTGAAGCTTTCTTT	TRBV6-1	TRBJ1-1	TRBD1	few
CASSYSWDSPPSNEQFF	TGTGCCAGCAGTTACTCTTGGGACAGTCCGCCCAGCAATGAGCAGTTCTTC	TRBV6-5	TRBJ2-1	TRBD1	-
CASSSAVAGAQETQYF	TGCGCCAGCAGTTCGGCAGTCGCGGGGGCTCAAGAGACCCAGTACTTC	TRBV5-1	TRBJ2-5	-	-
CASSTILADTQYF	TGTGCCAGCAGCACCATACTAGCAGATACGCAGTATTTT	TRBV9	TRBJ2-3	-	-
CASQGTGGESGNTIYF	TGTGCCAGCCAAGGGACAGGGGGCGAATCTGGAAACACCATATATTTT	TRBV28	TRBJ1-3	TRBD1	-
CASSLEGTFGNTIYF	TGCGCCAGCAGCTTAGAAGGGACATTTGGAAACACCATATATTTT	TRBV5-1	TRBJ1-3	-	few
CASSQEVGKGTSTGELFF	TGCGCCAGCAGCCAAGAGGTGGGGAAGGGAACCTCCACCGGGGAGCTGTTTTTT	TRBV4-1	TRBJ2-2	-	-
CASTLGPGVDTQYF	TGTGCCAGCACCCTAGGGCCCGGTGTAGATACGCAGTATTTT	TRBV7-2	TRBJ2-3	-	few
CASSAGTGGRDTQYF	TGTGCCAGCAGTGCCGGGACAGGGGGAAGAGATACGCAGTATTTT	TRBV6-4	TRBJ2-3	TRBD1	-
CASAVSWGNDNEQFF	TGTGCCAGCGCCGTGTCTTGGGGGAATGACAATGAGCAGTTCTTC	TRBV12-3/TRBV12-4	TRBJ2-1	-	many
CASSLIGQTQETQYF	TGTGCCAGCAGCTTAATTGGCCAGACTCAAGAGACCCAGTACTTC	TRBV7-3	TRBJ2-5	-	few
CASSLRRGYTF	TGTGCCAGCAGTTTAAGAAGGGGCTACACCTTC	TRBV12-3/TRBV12-4	TRBJ1-2	-	many
CASRYSVGPYNEQFF	TGTGCCAGCAGATATAGCGTCGGGCCTTACAATGAGCAGTTCTTC	TRBV27	TRBJ2-1	-	-
CASSSSGGSTGELFF	TGTGCTAGCAGCAGTAGCGGGGGCTCCACCGGGGAGCTGTTTTTT	TRBV7-7	TRBJ2-2	TRBD2	few
CASSLIREFGEQYF	TGTGCCAGCAGCTTAATACGGGAGTTCGGCGAGCAGTACTTC	TRBV7-9	TRBJ2-7	-	few